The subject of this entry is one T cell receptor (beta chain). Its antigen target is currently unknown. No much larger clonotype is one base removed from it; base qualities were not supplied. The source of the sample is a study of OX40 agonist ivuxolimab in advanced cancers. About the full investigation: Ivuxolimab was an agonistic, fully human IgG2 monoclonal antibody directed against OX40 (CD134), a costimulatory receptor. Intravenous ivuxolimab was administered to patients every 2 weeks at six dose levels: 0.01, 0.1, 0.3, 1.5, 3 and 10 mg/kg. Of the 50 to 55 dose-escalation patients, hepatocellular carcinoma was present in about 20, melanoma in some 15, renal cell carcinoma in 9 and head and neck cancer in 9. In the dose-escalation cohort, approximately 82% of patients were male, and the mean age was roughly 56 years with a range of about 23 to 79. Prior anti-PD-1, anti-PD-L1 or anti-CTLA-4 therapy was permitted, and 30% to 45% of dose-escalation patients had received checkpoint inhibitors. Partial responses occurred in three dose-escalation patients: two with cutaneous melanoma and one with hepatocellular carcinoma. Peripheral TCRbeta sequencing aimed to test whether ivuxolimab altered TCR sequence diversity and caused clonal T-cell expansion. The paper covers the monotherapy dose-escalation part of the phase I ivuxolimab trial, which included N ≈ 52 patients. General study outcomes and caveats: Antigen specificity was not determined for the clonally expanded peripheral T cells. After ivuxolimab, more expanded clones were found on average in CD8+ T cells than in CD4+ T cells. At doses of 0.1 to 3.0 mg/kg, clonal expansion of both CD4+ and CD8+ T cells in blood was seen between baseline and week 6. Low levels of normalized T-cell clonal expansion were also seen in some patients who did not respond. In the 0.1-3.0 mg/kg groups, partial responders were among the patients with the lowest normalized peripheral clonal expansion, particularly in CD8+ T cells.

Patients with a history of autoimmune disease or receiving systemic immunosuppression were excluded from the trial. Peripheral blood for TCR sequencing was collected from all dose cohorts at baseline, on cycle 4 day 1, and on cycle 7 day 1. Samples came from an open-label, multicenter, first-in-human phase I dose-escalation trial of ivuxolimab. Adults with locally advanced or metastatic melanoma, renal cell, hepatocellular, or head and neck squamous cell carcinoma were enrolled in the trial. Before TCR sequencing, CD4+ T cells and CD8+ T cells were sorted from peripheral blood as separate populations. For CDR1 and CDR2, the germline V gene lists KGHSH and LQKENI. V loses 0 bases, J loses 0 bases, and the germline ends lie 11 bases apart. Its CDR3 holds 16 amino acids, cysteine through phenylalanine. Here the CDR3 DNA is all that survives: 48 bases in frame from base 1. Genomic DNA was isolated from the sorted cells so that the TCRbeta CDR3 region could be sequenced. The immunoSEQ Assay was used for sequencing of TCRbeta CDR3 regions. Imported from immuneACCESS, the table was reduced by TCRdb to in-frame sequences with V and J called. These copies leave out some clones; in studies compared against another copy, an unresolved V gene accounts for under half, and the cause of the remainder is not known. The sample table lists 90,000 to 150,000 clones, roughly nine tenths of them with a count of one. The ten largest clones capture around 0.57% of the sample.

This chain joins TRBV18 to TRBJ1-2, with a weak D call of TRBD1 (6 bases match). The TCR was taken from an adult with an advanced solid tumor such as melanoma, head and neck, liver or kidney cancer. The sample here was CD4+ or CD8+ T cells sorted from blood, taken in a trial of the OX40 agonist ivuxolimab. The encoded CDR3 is CASSPPGAVTNYGYTF. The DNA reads TGTGCCAGCTCACCACCGGGGGCAGTTACTAACTATGGCTACACCTTC.